This paragraph reports one T cell receptor (beta chain). The CDR3 extends over 16 amino acids. From germline, CDR1 is LGHNT and CDR2 FRNRAP. V lost 4 bases, J lost 6 bases, and 11 bases stayed unmatched. The entry originates in a study of T cell changes during pregnancy in multiple sclerosis. Method: immunoSEQ multiplex PCR; TCRdb's copy keeps in-frame clones and lacks some. The sample holds more than 40,000 clones; 85% to 95% are singletons and the top ten take approximately 0.62%. This sequence was found in a female donor with multiple sclerosis, enrolled in a pregnancy study. The sample in question was CD4+ T cells from peripheral blood mononuclear cells, obtained in the third trimester of pregnancy. V is TRBV12-5 and J is TRBJ1-2; TRBD1 agrees at 10 bases. The CDR3: CASGSALGTGEHGYTF. The CDR3 DNA reads as TGTGCTAGTGGTTCCGCCTTAGGGACAGGGGAACATGGCTACACCTTC.